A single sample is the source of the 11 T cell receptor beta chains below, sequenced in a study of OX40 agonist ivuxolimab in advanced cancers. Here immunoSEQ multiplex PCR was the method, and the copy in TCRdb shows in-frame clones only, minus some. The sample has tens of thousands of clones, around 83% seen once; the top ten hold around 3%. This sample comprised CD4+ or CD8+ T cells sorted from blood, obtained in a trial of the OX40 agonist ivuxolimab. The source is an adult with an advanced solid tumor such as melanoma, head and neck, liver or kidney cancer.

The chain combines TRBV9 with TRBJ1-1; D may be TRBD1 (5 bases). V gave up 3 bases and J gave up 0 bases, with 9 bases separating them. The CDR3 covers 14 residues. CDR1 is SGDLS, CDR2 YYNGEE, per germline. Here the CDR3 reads CASSEGTVNTEAFF. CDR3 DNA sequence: TGTGCCAGCAGCGAGGGGACGGTGAACACTGAAGCTTTCTTT.

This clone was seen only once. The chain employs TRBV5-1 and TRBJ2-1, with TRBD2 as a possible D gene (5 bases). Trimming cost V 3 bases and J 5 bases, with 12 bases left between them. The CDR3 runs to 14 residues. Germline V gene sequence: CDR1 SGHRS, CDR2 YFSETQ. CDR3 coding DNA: TGCGCCAGCAGCTCCTCGAGGACTCACAATGAGCAGTTCTTC. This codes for CASSSSRTHNEQFF.

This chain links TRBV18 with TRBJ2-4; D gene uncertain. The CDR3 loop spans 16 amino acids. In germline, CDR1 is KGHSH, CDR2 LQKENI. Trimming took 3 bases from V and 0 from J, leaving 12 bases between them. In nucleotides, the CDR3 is TGTGCCAGCTCACCTCCAAGGGATCTAGCCAAAAACATTCAGTACTTC. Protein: CASSPPRDLAKNIQYF.

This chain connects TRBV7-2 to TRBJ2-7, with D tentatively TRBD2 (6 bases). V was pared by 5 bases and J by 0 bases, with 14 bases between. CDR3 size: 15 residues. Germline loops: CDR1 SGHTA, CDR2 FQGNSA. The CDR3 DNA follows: TGTGCCAGCAGCCCCTTTAGCGGTAGCTCCTACGAGCAGTACTTC. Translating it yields CASSPFSGSSYEQYF.

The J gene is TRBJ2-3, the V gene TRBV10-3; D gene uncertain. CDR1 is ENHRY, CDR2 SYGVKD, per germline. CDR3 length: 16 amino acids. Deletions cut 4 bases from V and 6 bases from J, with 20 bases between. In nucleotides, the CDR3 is TGTGCCATCAGTGGAGGCCCTAGAGAATTGGTGGATACGCAGTATTTT. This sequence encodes CAISGGPRELVDTQYF.

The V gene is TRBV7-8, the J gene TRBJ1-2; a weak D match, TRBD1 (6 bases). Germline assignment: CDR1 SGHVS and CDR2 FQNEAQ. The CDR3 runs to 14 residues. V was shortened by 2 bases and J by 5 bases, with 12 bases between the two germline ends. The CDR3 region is CASSLRQANYGYTF. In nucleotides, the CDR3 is TGTGCCAGCAGCTTAAGACAGGCGAATTATGGCTACACCTTC.

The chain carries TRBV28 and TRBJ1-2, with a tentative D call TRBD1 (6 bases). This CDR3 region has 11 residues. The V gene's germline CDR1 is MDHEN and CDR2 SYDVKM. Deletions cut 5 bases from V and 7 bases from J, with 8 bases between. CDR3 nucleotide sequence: TGTGCCAGCAGTCAACAGGGTGGCTACACCTTC. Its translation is CASSQQGGYTF.

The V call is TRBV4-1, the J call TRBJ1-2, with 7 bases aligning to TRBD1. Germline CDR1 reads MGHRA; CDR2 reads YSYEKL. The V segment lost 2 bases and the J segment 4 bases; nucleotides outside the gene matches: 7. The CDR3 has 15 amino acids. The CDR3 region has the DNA TGCGCCAGCAGCCAACTAACGACAGGGTTCTATGGCTACACCTTC. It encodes CASSQLTTGFYGYTF.

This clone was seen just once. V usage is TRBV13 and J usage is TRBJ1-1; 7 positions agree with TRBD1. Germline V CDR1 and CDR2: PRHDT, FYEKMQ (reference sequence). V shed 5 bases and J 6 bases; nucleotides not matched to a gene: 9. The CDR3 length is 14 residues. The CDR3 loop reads CASSRDRDEAEAFF. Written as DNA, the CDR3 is TGTGCCAGCAGCCGCGACAGGGATGAGGCTGAAGCTTTCTTT.

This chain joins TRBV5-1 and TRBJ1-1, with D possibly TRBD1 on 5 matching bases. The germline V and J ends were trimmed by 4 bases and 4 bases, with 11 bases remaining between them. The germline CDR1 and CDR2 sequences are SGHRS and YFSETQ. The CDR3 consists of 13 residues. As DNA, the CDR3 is TGCGCCAGCAGCCCCCGCGGGGCCACTGAAGCTTTCTTT. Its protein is CASSPRGATEAFF.

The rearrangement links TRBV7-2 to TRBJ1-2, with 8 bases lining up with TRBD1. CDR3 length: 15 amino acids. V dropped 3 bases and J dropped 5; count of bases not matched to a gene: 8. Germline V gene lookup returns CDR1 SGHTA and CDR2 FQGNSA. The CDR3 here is CASSLGGGQGYGYTF. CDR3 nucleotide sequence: TGTGCCAGCAGCTTGGGCGGAGGACAGGGTTATGGCTACACCTTC.